What follows are 21 T cell receptor beta chains derived from one specimen sequenced in a study of T-cell memory formation after mild COVID-19. Each CDR3 protein is one row after TCRdb ran MiXCR on the 5' RACE reads. This table has some 100,000 distinct CDR3 sequences, over 8.5% appearing once. The sequencing sample was made of PBMCs or a T cell subset sorted from them (not recorded which). These receptors were taken from a man younger than 35 who had mild COVID-19 (a few samples of this study predate the infection). Cell type and time point are not known.

A few counts support this clonotype. The chain is built from TRBV27 and TRBJ2-5; tentative D call: TRBD1 (6 bases). The V end lost 4 bases, the J end lost 1 base, and 7 bases lay between the germline ends. This CDR3 spans 13 amino acids. Looked up from germline, CDR1 is MNHEY and CDR2 is SMNVEV (reference sequence). The CDR3 DNA reads as TGTGCCAGCAGTTCGGACAGCCAAGAGACCCAGTACTTC. Protein product: CASSSDSQETQYF.

The chain carries TRBV7-9 and TRBJ2-2, with 8 positions matching TRBD2. Germline assignment: CDR1 SEHNR and CDR2 FQNEAQ (reference sequence). The CDR3 runs to 15 residues. J was trimmed by 5 bases and V by 2 bases; bases with no gene match: 4. The CDR3 sequence: CASSLLPGGTGELFF. CDR3 DNA: TGTGCCAGCAGCTTACTGCCGGGGGGGACCGGGGAGCTGTTTTTT.

This rearrangement joins TRBV7-9 to TRBJ2-5; a weak D match, TRBD1 (5 bases). The V end lost 5 bases, the J end lost 5 bases, and 21 bases lay between the germline ends. Germline V gives CDR1 SEHNR, CDR2 FQNEAQ (reference sequence). The CDR3 is 16 amino acids. CDR3 sequence reads: CASSPPQGSSRETQYF. CDR3 nucleotide sequence: TGTGCCAGCAGCCCACCTCAGGGTTCGTCTAGGGAGACCCAGTACTTC.

For the CDR3, the DNA is TGTGCCAGCTCACCAGAAGGACTAGCCTTTTCATACACAGATACGCAGTATTTT. Protein sequence: CASSPEGLAFSYTDTQYF. The chain is built from TRBV18 and TRBJ2-3, with 8 bases lining up with TRBD2. CDR1 and CDR2 from the germline V gene are KGHSH and LQKENI. J gave up 2 bases and V 2 bases, and 12 bases lay outside the gene matches. This CDR3 has 18 residues.

This clonotype was seen a few times. This chain connects TRBV6-2 or TRBV6-3 to TRBJ2-3; D is undetermined. CDR3 length: 17 amino acids. The V gene's germline CDR1 is MNHEY and CDR2 SVGEGT. V lost 0 bases and J lost 5, with 18 bases in between. CDR3 nucleotides: TGTGCCAGCAGTTACTCGATCGCGACGGAAAGGCGAGATACGCAGTATTTT. Translating it yields CASSYSIATERRDTQYF.

This clonotype has ten or more counts. The rearrangement uses TRBV5-1 and TRBJ2-7; 9 bases are a match to TRBD1. Trimming cost V 2 bases and J 6 bases; bases outside gene matches: 6. This CDR3 contains 14 residues. Germline assignment: CDR1 SGHRS and CDR2 YFSETQ. The CDR3 reads CASSFLTGGSEQYF. The CDR3, as DNA: TGCGCCAGCAGCTTTCTTACAGGGGGCTCCGAGCAGTACTTC. The full variable domain, rest sourced from reference TRBV5-1 and TRBJ2-7, is KAGVTQTPRYLIKTRGQQVTLSCSPISGHRSVSWYQQTPGQGLQFLFEYFSETQRNKGNFPGRFSGRQFSNSRSEMNVSTLELGDSALYLCASSFLTGGSEQYFGPGTRLTVT.

This clonotype was seen more than once but under ten times. V gene TRBV7-3 combines with J gene TRBJ2-2, with D hard to call. The CDR3 covers 17 residues. Looked up from germline, CDR1 is SGHTA and CDR2 is FQGTGA. With 4 bases removed from V and 0 bases from J, the gap between germline ends came to 15 bases. The CDR3 nucleotides read TGTGCCAGCAGCTCTAACCCCCGGAGCGCGAACACCGGGGAGCTGTTTTTT. The encoded protein is CASSSNPRSANTGELFF.

Ten or more counts support this clonotype. The rearrangement links TRBV7-2 to TRBJ2-3, with 7 positions matching TRBD2. Germline V CDR1 and CDR2: SGHTA, FQGNSA. The CDR3 is 16 residues long. Trimming took 1 base from V and 0 from J; bases not matched to a gene: 4. CDR3 sequence: CASSLVPAGSTDTQYF. The CDR3 region has the DNA TGTGCCAGCAGCTTAGTTCCAGCGGGGAGCACAGATACGCAGTATTTT.

The chain carries TRBV11-3 and TRBJ2-3; 8 bases map to TRBD1. V lost 5 bases and J lost 6; bases outside the gene matches: 10. The CDR3 length is 15 residues. Looked up from germline, CDR1 is SGHNT and CDR2 is YENEEA. In DNA form, the CDR3 reads TGTGCCAGCAGCCGCGGCAGGGGGCAGGTGGATACGCAGTATTTT. As protein: CASSRGRGQVDTQYF.

This clonotype appeared a few times. The CDR3 protein is CASSLGSTYNEKLFF. CDR3 DNA: TGTGCCAGCAGTTTGGGCAGCACATATAATGAAAAACTGTTTTTT. This chain links TRBV12-3 or TRBV12-4 with TRBJ1-4; no firm D call. Trimming cost V 3 bases and J 4 bases, with 12 bases left between them. The CDR3 consists of 15 residues.

This clonotype has a handful of counts. The V call is TRBV5-1, the J call TRBJ2-1, with D possibly matching TRBD2 (6 bases). The CDR3 sequence is 16 residues long. Germline assignment: CDR1 SGHRS and CDR2 YFSETQ. Trimming took 6 bases from V and 6 from J, leaving 22 bases between them. This CDR3 reads CASKAFRDFGPNEQFF. The CDR3 region has the DNA TGCGCCAGCAAGGCTTTCCGGGACTTCGGGCCCAATGAGCAGTTCTTC.

The V gene is TRBV5-6, the J gene TRBJ2-1; 9 nucleotides match TRBD2. V was clipped by 6 bases and J by 5 bases; unmatched bases: 6. CDR3 length equals 14 residues. In germline, CDR1 is SGHDT, CDR2 YYEEEE. In nucleotides, the CDR3 is TGTGCCAGCATGCAGCGGGGGGCCCACAATGAGCAGTTCTTC. Its translation is CASMQRGAHNEQFF.

V usage is TRBV12-3 or TRBV12-4 and J usage is TRBJ1-1; no definite D call. The CDR3 spans 13 residues. Trimming pared 7 bases from V and 4 bases from J, leaving 13 bases between. CDR3 protein: CASIWSVGTEAFF. The CDR3 DNA reads as TGTGCCAGCATTTGGTCGGTCGGCACTGAAGCTTTCTTT.

This clonotype was counted at least ten times. The chain has TRBV7-9 and TRBJ1-2; tentatively, D is TRBD1 (5 bases). CDR3 length: 14 residues. Germline values: CDR1 SEHNR, CDR2 FQNEAQ (reference sequence). V dropped 5 bases and J dropped 6 bases, with 16 bases sitting between them. As DNA, the CDR3 is TGTGCCAGCAGCCACCCCCGGGGCCGGCATGGCTACACCTTC. Its protein is CASSHPRGRHGYTF.

The chain couples TRBV7-3 to TRBJ2-1; D is unclear. The germline V and J ends were trimmed by 5 bases and 6 bases, with 11 bases remaining between them. The CDR3 is 13 residues long. Germline V gene lookup returns CDR1 SGHTA and CDR2 FQGTGA. The CDR3 coding sequence is TGTGCCAGCAGCAATTCGGATCTCAATGAGCAGTTCTTC. Protein product: CASSNSDLNEQFF.

The table lists this clonotype with a few counts. This chain joins TRBV7-8 and TRBJ1-2; D call uncertain. This CDR3 has 11 residues. V lost 3 bases and J lost 8, with 7 bases in between. Per the germline V gene, CDR1 is SGHVS and CDR2 is FQNEAQ. The CDR3 nucleotides read TGTGCCAGCAGCTTGGGGAGCGGCTACACCTTC. Translated, it gives CASSLGSGYTF.

This clonotype was seen repeatedly, ten times or more. The chain recombines TRBV7-9 with TRBJ1-1; no clear D gene. This CDR3 region has 13 residues. Between the trimmed V and J ends, which lost 0 bases and 6 bases, there was a span of 8 bases. Germline values: CDR1 SEHNR, CDR2 FQNEAQ (reference sequence). CDR3 region: CASSLAANAEAFF. Here the CDR3 DNA reads TGTGCCAGCAGCTTAGCGGCAAACGCTGAAGCTTTCTTT.

The chain uses TRBV7-9 and TRBJ1-3; 8 nucleotides agree with TRBD1. The CDR3 spans 15 residues. J lost 2 bases, V lost 5 bases, and 5 bases had no gene match. In germline, CDR1 is SEHNR, CDR2 FQNEAQ (reference sequence). CDR3 DNA: TGTGCCAGCAGCCTCGGGACAGGTCCTGGAAACACCATATATTTT. Encoded protein: CASSLGTGPGNTIYF.

This clonotype was recorded a few times. The chain is built from TRBV20-1 and TRBJ1-5, with D unclear. V lost 5 bases, J lost 11 bases, and 16 bases lay in between. There are 12 residues in the CDR3. Per germline, CDR1 DFQATT and CDR2 SNEGSKA (reference sequence). The CDR3 here is CSAPQSQTTQHF. The DNA for the CDR3 is TGCAGTGCTCCCCAGTCCCAGACGACCCAGCATTTT.

In this sample, this clonotype turned up a few times. This chain connects TRBV4-2 to TRBJ2-1; TRBD2 aligns across 9 bases. The V segment lost 4 bases and the J segment 4 bases; nucleotides outside the gene matches: 8. CDR3 length: 16 amino acids. Germline V lookup: CDR1 LGHNA, CDR2 YNFKEQ. CDR3 nucleotides: TGTGCCAGCAGCCCAGCCCTGGCGGGGGGGTACAATGAGCAGTTCTTC. Amino acid sequence: CASSPALAGGYNEQFF.

This clonotype has more than one count but fewer than ten. The genes are TRBV27 and TRBJ2-1; 8 positions match TRBD1. The CDR3 is 15 amino acids. Per germline, CDR1 MNHEY and CDR2 SMNVEV (reference sequence). J gave up 7 bases and V 5 bases, and 10 bases lay outside the gene matches. For the CDR3, the DNA is TGTGCCAGCAGTACTCACAGGGGGTCGGGAAATGAGCAGTTCTTC. Protein product: CASSTHRGSGNEQFF.